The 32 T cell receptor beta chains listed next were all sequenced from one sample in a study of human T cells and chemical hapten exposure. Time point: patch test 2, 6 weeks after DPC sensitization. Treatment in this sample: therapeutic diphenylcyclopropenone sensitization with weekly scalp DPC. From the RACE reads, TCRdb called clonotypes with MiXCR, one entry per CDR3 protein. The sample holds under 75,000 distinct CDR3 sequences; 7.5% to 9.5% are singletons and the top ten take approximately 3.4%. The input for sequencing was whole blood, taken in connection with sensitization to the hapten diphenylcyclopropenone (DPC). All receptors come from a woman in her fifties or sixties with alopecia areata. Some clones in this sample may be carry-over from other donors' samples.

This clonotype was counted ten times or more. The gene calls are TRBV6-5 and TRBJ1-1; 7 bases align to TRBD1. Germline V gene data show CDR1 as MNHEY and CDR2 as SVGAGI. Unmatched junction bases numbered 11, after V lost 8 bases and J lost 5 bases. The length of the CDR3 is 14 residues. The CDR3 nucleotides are TGTGCCAGCCTACAGGGGAAAGGAGGAACTGAAGCTTTCTTT. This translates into CASLQGKGGTEAFF.

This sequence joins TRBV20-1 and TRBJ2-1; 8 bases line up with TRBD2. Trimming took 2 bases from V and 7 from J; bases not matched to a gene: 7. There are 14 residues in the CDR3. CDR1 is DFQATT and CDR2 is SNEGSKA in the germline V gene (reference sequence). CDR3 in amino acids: CSARSSGMINEQFF. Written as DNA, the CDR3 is TGCAGTGCTAGAAGTAGCGGGATGATTAATGAGCAGTTCTTC.

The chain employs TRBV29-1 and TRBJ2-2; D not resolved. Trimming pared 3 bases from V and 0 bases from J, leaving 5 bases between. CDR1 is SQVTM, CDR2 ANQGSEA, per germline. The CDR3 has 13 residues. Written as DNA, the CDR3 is TGCAGCGTTGAGACACCGAACACCGGGGAGCTGTTTTTT. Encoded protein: CSVETPNTGELFF.

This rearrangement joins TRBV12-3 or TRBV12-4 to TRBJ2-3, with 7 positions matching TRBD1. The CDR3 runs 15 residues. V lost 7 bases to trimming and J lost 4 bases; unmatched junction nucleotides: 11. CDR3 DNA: TGTGCCAGCACTTTGTCCCGGGACAGCTCAGATACGCAGTATTTT. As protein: CASTLSRDSSDTQYF.

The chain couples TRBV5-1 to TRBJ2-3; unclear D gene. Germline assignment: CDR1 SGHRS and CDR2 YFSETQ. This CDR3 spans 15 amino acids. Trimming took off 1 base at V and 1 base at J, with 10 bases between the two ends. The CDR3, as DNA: TGCGCCAGCAGCTTGACCCAGCCCCGCACAGATACGCAGTATTTT. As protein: CASSLTQPRTDTQYF.

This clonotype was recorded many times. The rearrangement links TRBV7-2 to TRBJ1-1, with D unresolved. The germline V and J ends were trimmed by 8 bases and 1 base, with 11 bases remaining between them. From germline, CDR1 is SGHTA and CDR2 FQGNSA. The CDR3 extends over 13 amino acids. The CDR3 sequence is CASGPNANTEAFF. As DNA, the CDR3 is TGTGCCAGCGGCCCCAATGCGAACACTGAAGCTTTCTTT.

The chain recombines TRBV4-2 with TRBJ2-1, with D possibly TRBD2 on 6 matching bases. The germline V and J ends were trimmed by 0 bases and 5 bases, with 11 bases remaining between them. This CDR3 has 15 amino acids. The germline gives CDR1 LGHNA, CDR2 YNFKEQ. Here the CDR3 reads CASSQDFGLNNEQFF. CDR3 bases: TGTGCCAGCAGCCAAGATTTCGGACTAAACAATGAGCAGTTCTTC.

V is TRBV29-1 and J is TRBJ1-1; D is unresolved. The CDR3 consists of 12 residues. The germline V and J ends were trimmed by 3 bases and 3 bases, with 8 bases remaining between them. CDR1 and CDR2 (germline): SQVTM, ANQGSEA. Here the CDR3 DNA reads TGCAGCGTTGAGGGGTTGGACACTGAAGCTTTCTTT. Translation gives CSVEGLDTEAFF.

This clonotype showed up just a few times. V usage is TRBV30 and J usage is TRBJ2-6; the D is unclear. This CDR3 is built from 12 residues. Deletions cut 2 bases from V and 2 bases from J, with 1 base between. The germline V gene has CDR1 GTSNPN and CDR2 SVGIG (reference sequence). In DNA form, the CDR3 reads TGTGCCTGGAGTCCTGGGGCCAACGTCCTGACTTTC. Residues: CAWSPGANVLTF.

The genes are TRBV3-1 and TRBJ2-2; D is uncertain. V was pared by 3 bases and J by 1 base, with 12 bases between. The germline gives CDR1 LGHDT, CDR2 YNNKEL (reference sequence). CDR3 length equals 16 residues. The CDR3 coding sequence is TGTGCCAGCAGCCACTTTCCTTCAATGAACACCGGGGAGCTGTTTTTT. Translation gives CASSHFPSMNTGELFF.

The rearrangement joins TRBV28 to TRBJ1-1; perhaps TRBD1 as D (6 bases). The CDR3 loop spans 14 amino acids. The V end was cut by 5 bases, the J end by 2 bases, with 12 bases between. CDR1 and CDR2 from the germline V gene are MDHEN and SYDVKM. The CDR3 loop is CASSPGALNTEAFF. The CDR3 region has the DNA TGTGCCAGCAGTCCAGGGGCCCTAAACACTGAAGCTTTCTTT. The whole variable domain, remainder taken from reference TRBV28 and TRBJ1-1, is DVKVTQSSRYLVKRTGEKVFLECVQDMDHENMFWYRQDPGLGLRLIYFSYDVKMKEKGDIPEGYSVSREKKERFSLILESASTNQTSMYLCASSPGALNTEAFFGQGTRLTVV.

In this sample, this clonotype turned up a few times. The CDR3 loop is CASSFNRGNEAFF. The CDR3 region has the DNA TGTGCCAGCAGTTTTAATAGGGGGAATGAAGCTTTCTTT. This chain uses TRBV12-3 or TRBV12-4 with TRBJ1-1; D is possibly TRBD1 (6 bases). The CDR3 has 13 residues. V gave up 3 bases and J gave up 7 bases, with 12 bases separating them.

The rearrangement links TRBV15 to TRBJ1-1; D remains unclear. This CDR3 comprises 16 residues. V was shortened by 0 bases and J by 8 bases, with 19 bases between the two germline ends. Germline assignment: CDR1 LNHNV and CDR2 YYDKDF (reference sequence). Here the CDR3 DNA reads TGTGCCACCAGCAGAGACCTGCGCGGCGTCGGATCCGAAGCTTTCTTT. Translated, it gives CATSRDLRGVGSEAFF.

The CDR3 spells CASSPGAGGTDTQYF. CDR3 coding DNA: TGTGCCAGCAGCCCCGGGGCGGGGGGCACAGATACGCAGTATTTT. The genes are TRBV9 and TRBJ2-3; 7 positions agree with TRBD2. This CDR3 has 15 amino acids. Germline trimming cut 4 bases from V and 1 base from J; bases unmatched to any gene: 6. Germline values: CDR1 SGDLS, CDR2 YYNGEE. The variable domain in full, completed from reference TRBV9 and TRBJ2-3, reads DSGVTQTPKHLITATGQRVTLRCSPRSGDLSVYWYQQSLDQGLQFLIQYYNGEERAKGNILERFSAQQFPDLHSELNLSSLELGDSALYFCASSPGAGGTDTQYFGPGTRLTVL.

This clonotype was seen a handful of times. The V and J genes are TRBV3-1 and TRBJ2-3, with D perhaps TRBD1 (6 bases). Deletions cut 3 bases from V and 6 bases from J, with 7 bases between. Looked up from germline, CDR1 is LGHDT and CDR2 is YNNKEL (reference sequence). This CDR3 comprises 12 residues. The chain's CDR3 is CASSQRGDTQYF. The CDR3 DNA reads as TGTGCCAGCAGCCAGAGGGGGGATACGCAGTATTTT.

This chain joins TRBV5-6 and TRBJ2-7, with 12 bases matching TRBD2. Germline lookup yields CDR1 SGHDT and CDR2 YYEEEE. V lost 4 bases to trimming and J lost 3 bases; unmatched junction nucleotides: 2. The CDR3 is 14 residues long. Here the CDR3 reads CASSRTSGDYEQYF. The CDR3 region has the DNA TGTGCCAGCAGCCGGACTAGCGGGGACTACGAGCAGTACTTC.

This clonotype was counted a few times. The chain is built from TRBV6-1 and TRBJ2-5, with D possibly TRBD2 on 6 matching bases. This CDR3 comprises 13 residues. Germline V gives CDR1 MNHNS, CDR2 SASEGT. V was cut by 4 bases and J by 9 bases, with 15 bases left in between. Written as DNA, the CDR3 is TGTGCCAGCAGTGTCTATAGCGGTTCGTCCCAGTACTTC. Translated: CASSVYSGSSQYF.

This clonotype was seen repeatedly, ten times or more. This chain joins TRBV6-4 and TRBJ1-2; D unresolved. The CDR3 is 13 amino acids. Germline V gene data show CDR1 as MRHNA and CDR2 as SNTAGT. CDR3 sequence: CAPQGLANYGYTF. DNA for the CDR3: TGTGCTCCTCAAGGTTTAGCCAACTATGGCTACACCTTC.

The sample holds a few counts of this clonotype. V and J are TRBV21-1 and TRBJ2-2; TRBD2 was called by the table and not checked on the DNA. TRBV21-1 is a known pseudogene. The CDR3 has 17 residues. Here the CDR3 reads CASSRTSGTTNTGELFF. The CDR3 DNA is TGTGCCAGCAGCAGGACTAGCGGGACTACGAACACCGGGGAGCTGTTTTTT.

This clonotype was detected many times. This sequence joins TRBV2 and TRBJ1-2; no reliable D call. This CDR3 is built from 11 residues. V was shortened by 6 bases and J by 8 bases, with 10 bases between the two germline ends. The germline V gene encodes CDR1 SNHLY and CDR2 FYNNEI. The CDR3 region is CASRMSGGYTF. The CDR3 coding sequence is TGTGCCAGCAGAATGAGCGGGGGCTACACCTTC.

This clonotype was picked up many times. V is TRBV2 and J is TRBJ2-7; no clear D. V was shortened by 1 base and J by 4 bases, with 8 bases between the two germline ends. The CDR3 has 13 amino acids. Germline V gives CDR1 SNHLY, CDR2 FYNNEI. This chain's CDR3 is CASSEDGLYEQYF. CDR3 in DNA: TGTGCCAGCAGTGAAGACGGCTTGTACGAGCAGTACTTC.

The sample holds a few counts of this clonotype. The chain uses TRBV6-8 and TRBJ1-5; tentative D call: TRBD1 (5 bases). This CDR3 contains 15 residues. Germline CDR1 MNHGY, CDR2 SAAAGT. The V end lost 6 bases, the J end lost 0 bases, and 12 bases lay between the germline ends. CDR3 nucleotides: TGTGCCAGCAGCCGGGACCGTTATAGCAATCAGCCCCAGCATTTT. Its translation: CASSRDRYSNQPQHF.

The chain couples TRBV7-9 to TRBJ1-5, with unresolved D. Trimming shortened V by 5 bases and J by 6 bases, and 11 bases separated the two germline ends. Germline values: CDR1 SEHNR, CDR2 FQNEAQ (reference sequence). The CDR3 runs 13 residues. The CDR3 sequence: CASSPGEPQPQHF. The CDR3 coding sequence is TGTGCCAGCAGCCCCGGTGAACCTCAGCCCCAGCATTTT.

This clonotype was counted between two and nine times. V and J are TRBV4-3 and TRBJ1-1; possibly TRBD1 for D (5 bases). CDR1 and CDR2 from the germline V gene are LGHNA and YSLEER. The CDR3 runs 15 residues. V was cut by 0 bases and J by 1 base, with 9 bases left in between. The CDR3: CASSQDTGGNTEAFF. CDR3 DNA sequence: TGCGCCAGCAGCCAAGATACCGGGGGGAACACTGAAGCTTTCTTT.

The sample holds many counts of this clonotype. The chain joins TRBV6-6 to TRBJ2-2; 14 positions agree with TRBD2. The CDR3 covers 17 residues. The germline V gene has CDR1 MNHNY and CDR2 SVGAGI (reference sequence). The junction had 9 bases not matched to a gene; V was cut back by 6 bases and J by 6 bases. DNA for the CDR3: TGTGCCAGCAGGACTCCTGGACTAGCGGGGGGTTCCGGGGAGCTGTTTTTT. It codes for CASRTPGLAGGSGELFF.

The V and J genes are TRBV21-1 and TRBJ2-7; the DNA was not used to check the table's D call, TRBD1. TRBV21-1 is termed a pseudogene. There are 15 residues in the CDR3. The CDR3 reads CASSRVPGRRDEQYF. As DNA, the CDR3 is TGTGCCAGCAGCAGGGTCCCGGGAAGAAGGGACGAGCAGTACTTC.

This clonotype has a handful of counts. CDR3 coding DNA: TGTGCCAGCAGTACCGGGACTAGCTGGGACATTCAGTACTTC. Protein sequence: CASSTGTSWDIQYF. The J gene is TRBJ2-4, the V gene TRBV6-5; 9 bases map to TRBD2. This CDR3 has 14 amino acids. Germline CDR1 is MNHEY and CDR2 is SVGAGI. V lost 5 bases and J lost 8; bases outside the gene matches: 7.

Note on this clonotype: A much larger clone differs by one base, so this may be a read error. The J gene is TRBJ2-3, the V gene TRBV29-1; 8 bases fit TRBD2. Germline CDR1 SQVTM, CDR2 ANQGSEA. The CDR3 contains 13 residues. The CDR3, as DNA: TGCAGCGGTAGCGGGGAGAGCACAGATACGCAGAATTTT. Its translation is CSGSGESTDTQNF.

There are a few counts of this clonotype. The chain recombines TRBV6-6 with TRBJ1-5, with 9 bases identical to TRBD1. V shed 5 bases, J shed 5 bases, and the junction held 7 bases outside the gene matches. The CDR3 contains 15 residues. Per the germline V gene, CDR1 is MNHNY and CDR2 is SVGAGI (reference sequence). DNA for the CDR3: TGTGCCAGCAGTGATAGACAGGGGGATCATCAGCCCCAGCATTTT. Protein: CASSDRQGDHQPQHF.

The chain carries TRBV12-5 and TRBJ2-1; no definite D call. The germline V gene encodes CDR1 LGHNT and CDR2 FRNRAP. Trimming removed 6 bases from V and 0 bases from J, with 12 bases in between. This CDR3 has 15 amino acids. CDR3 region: CASGWALSSYNEQFF. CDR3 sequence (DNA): TGTGCTAGTGGGTGGGCGCTCAGCTCCTACAATGAGCAGTTCTTC.

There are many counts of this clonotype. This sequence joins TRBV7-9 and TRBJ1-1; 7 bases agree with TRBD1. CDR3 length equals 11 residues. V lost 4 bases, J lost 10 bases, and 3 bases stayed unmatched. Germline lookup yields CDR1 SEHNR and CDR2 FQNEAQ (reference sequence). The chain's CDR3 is CASSSGGPAFF. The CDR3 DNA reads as TGTGCCAGCAGCTCAGGGGGACCAGCTTTCTTT.

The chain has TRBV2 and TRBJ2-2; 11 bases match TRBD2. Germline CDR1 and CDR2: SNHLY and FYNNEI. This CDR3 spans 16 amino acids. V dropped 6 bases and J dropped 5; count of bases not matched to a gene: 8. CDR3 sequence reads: CASRPLAGGGTGELFF. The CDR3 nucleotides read TGTGCCAGCAGACCCCTAGCGGGAGGAGGGACCGGGGAGCTGTTTTTT.